This TCR beta chain was sequenced during a study of regulatory T cells in long-lasting Graves disease. At the level of the study: Recently diagnosed Graves' patients had received antithyroid drugs for under 3 months. Study-wide results and limits: Persistent disease preferred TRBV28, TRBJ1-2 and TRBJ2-5; new disease, TRBV20-1 and TRBJ2-1.

This clonotype has ten or more counts. Its specificity is not known. Time point here: newly diagnosed GD, antithyroid drugs for less than 3 months. Construction of the TCR library relied on RNA isolated from PBMCs. American Thyroid Association guidelines were used to diagnose Graves' disease. In building TCR beta libraries, iRepertoire HTBI primers were used together with Arm-PCR of CDR3 regions. TCRdb ran MiXCR on the multiplex PCR reads and lists one entry per CDR3 protein. This table has a few hundred thousand distinct CDR3 sequences, 15% to 20% appearing once. This CDR3 spans 14 amino acids. In germline, CDR1 is SGHAT, CDR2 FQNNGV. V lost 5 bases to trimming and J lost 8 bases, with 18 bases between them. These same data were also listed under a study on T cells in Graves' hyperthyroidism and ophthalmopathy. That publication notes: Every diagnosis used clinical symptoms, serum thyroxine and TRAb, thyroid ultrasound and orbital computed tomography.

The sample in question was peripheral blood mononuclear cells (PBMCs), obtained at new diagnosis, from a patient treated with antithyroid drugs. This TCR was sampled from a woman aged 25 to 39 with Graves disease. The rearrangement uses TRBV11-2 and TRBJ1-2, with D possibly TRBD1 on 6 matching bases. The CDR3 protein is CASSEAPQGKGYTF. The DNA for the CDR3 is TGTGCCAGCAGCGAAGCCCCACAGGGAAAAGGCTACACCTTC. The full variable domain, its missing parts supplied by reference TRBV11-2 and TRBJ1-2, is EAGVAQSPRYKIIEKRQSVAFWCNPISGHATLYWYQQILGQGPKLLIQFQNNGVVDDSQLPKDRFSAERLKGVDSTLKIQPAKLEDSAVYLCASSEAPQGKGYTFGSGTRLTVV.